The 25 T cell receptor beta chains presented below share a single source sample, sequenced in a study of cytomegalovirus exposure and HLA in healthy donors. Amplification used 60 Vbeta primers and 13 Jbeta primers. Profiling relied on immunoSEQ multiplex PCR, and the TCRdb table lists in-frame clones only, not all of them. The sample includes 150,000 to 200,000 clones, 76% of them seen just once. The sample taken for sequencing was PBMCs. The receptors were gathered from a male donor in good health and CMV-seronegative.

This clone was seen more than once but under ten times. The rearrangement uses TRBV4-3 and TRBJ1-3; no clear D. The germline CDR1 and CDR2 sequences are LGHNA and YSLEER. Trimming pared 3 bases from V and 8 bases from J, leaving 11 bases between. This CDR3 is 13 amino acids long. The CDR3 spells CASSHPEGDTIYF. The CDR3 region has the DNA TGCGCCAGCAGCCACCCGGAGGGAGACACCATATATTTT.

The chain links TRBV30 to TRBJ1-4, with 7 nucleotides matching TRBD1. CDR1 and CDR2 from the germline V gene are GTSNPN and SVGIG (reference sequence). V was pared by 5 bases and J by 12 bases, with 9 bases of the junction left unmatched. The CDR3 spans 12 residues. The CDR3 nucleotides are TGTGCCTGGGGAACCGGGACAGACGAACTGTTTTTT. Protein sequence: CAWGTGTDELFF.

This sequence joins TRBV25-1 and TRBJ1-5; D is unclear. The V gene lost 4 bases and the J gene lost 2 bases, with 9 bases spanning the gap. Germline V gives CDR1 MGHDK, CDR2 SYGVNS. This CDR3 is built from 14 residues. The CDR3 DNA follows: TGTGCCAGCAGTGTTGGGGAGGGCAATCAGCCCCAGCATTTT. It is translated as CASSVGEGNQPQHF.

Turning to this clone: Distinct nucleotide sequences in the sample also encode this CDR3. The J gene is TRBJ2-7, the V gene TRBV27; 11 bases match TRBD2. The CDR3 covers 17 residues. CDR1 and CDR2 from the germline V gene are MNHEY and SMNVEV (reference sequence). V gave up 3 bases and J gave up 6 bases; unmatched junction bases: 13. DNA of the CDR3: TGTGCCAGCAGTTTGTTCTTTAGCGGGGGGGCCGGTAGCGAGCAGTACTTC. This sequence encodes CASSLFFSGGAGSEQYF.

V and J are TRBV4-3 and TRBJ1-2; the match to TRBD1 covers 10 bases. V was clipped by 0 bases and J by 7 bases; unmatched bases: 8. The germline gives CDR1 LGHNA, CDR2 YSLEER. The CDR3 sequence is 16 residues long. In DNA form, the CDR3 reads TGCGCCAGCAGCCAAGATTCGGGACAGGGGTTCTCTGGCTACACCTTC. Its translation is CASSQDSGQGFSGYTF.

This chain links TRBV30 with TRBJ2-3; TRBD2 aligns across 13 bases. Germline values: CDR1 GTSNPN, CDR2 SVGIG (reference sequence). The length of the CDR3 is 15 residues. The V segment lost 2 bases and the J segment 4 bases; nucleotides outside the gene matches: 3. CDR3 sequence reads: CAWSTLAGGADTQYF. DNA of the CDR3: TGTGCCTGGAGTACACTAGCGGGAGGGGCAGATACGCAGTATTTT.

The J gene is TRBJ2-6, the V gene TRBV7-9, with D maybe TRBD1 (6 bases). CDR1 is SEHNR, CDR2 FQNEAQ, per germline (reference sequence). Trimming removed 4 bases from V and 0 bases from J, with 13 bases in between. The CDR3 totals 17 residues. This chain's CDR3 is CASSSRQAYSGANVLTF. The CDR3 nucleotides are TGTGCCAGCAGCTCGAGACAGGCGTACTCTGGGGCCAACGTCCTGACTTTC.

The J gene is TRBJ2-4, the V gene TRBV7-9, with TRBD2 matching 12 bases. The ends lost 5 bases at V and 3 bases at J; junction bases unmatched: 5. The germline gives CDR1 SEHNR, CDR2 FQNEAQ (reference sequence). This CDR3 region has 16 residues. DNA of the CDR3: TGTGCCAGCAGCGTGACTAGCGGGAGCGGCAAAAACATTCAGTACTTC. It specifies CASSVTSGSGKNIQYF.

This clone showed up just a few times. The rearrangement joins TRBV6-1 to TRBJ2-2; a possible D gene is TRBD1 (6 bases). This CDR3 has 14 residues. The germline CDR1 and CDR2 sequences are MNHNS and SASEGT. Trimming took 1 base from V and 3 from J, leaving 6 bases between them. CDR3: CASSEGTDTGELFF. CDR3 coding DNA: TGTGCCAGCAGTGAAGGGACAGACACCGGGGAGCTGTTTTTT.

This clone was seen a handful of times. This chain joins TRBV5-4 and TRBJ1-2, with unresolved D. The V end lost 0 bases, the J end lost 2 bases, and 11 bases lay between the germline ends. In germline, CDR1 is SGHNT, CDR2 YYREEE (reference sequence). CDR3 size: 15 residues. The CDR3 nucleotides read TGTGCCAGCAGCTTGGTCGGGGTTCTAAACTATGGCTACACCTTC. Translation: CASSLVGVLNYGYTF.

This chain links TRBV11-2 with TRBJ1-3; 7 nucleotides agree with TRBD1. The CDR3 covers 15 residues. With 10 bases clipped from V and 0 bases from J, the junction kept 9 bases outside the gene matches. Germline V gene sequence: CDR1 SGHAT, CDR2 FQNNGV. Here the CDR3 DNA reads TGTGCCATACAGGGACAGCCCTACTCTGGAAACACCATATATTTT. Its translation is CAIQGQPYSGNTIYF. The full variable domain, completed using reference TRBV11-2 and TRBJ1-3, is EAGVAQSPRYKIIEKRQSVAFWCNPISGHATLYWYQQILGQGPKLLIQFQNNGVVDDSQLPKDRFSAERLKGVDSTLKIQPAKLEDSAVYLCAIQGQPYSGNTIYFGEGSWLTVV.

V gene TRBV5-1 combines with J gene TRBJ2-2; 7 bases fit TRBD2. V was clipped by 2 bases and J by 7 bases; unmatched bases: 11. CDR3 size: 16 residues. In germline, CDR1 is SGHRS, CDR2 YFSETQ. The chain's CDR3 is CASSFGGGNGDGELFF. As DNA, the CDR3 is TGCGCCAGCAGCTTCGGCGGGGGAAATGGTGACGGGGAGCTGTTTTTT.

The chain has TRBV7-2 and TRBJ2-2; D uncertain. V was trimmed by 2 bases and J by 2 bases, leaving 9 bases between them. Germline V gives CDR1 SGHTA, CDR2 FQGNSA. There are 15 residues in the CDR3. This CDR3 reads CASSLRSVNTGELFF. The CDR3 nucleotides read TGTGCCAGCAGCTTAAGGAGCGTCAACACCGGGGAGCTGTTTTTT. The full variable domain, rest sourced from reference TRBV7-2 and TRBJ2-2, is GAGVSQSPSNKVTEKGKDVELRCDPISGHTALYWYRQSLGQGLEFLIYFQGNSAPDKSGLPSDRFSAERTGGSVSTLTIQRTQQEDSAVYLCASSLRSVNTGELFFGEGSRLTVL.

This chain uses TRBV7-2 with TRBJ2-7, with D maybe TRBD2 (6 bases). CDR3 length: 14 amino acids. Germline values: CDR1 SGHTA, CDR2 FQGNSA. Deletions cut 1 base from V and 2 bases from J, with 9 bases between. For the CDR3, the DNA is TGTGCCAGCAGCTTAGGGGGGACTGCCTACGAGCAGTACTTC. This translates into CASSLGGTAYEQYF.

This rearrangement joins TRBV21-1 to TRBJ2-1; no check of the table's D call, TRBD2, against the DNA was made. TRBV21-1 is a recognized pseudogene. The CDR3 is 17 residues long. The CDR3 sequence is CASRYPGLAENYNEQFF. The CDR3 DNA reads as TGTGCCAGCAGGTACCCGGGACTAGCGGAAAACTACAATGAGCAGTTCTTC.

The chain carries TRBV9 and TRBJ2-1; D is uncertain. Germline V gives CDR1 SGDLS, CDR2 YYNGEE. The CDR3 sequence is 15 residues long. Deletions cut 0 bases from V and 8 bases from J, with 15 bases between. The CDR3 sequence: CASSVVGSQAHEQFF. Written as DNA, the CDR3 is TGTGCCAGCAGCGTAGTTGGGTCCCAGGCCCATGAGCAGTTCTTC.

The chain has TRBV21-1 and TRBJ1-5; the table names TRBD1, a call not compared with the DNA. TRBV21-1 is a pseudogene segment. The CDR3 loop spans 16 amino acids. As DNA, the CDR3 is TGTGCCTCAGCAGGGGAAGGGAGTGGGAAAGATCAGCCCCAGCATTTT. It is translated as CASAGEGSGKDQPQHF.

The chain couples TRBV5-4 to TRBJ1-4; 10 bases line up with TRBD1. Germline assignment: CDR1 SGHNT and CDR2 YYREEE (reference sequence). V shed 4 bases, J shed 8 bases, and the junction held 8 bases outside the gene matches. The CDR3 spans 15 residues. The CDR3, as DNA: TGTGCCAGCAGCCCGGGACAGGGGATAAGGGAAAAACTGTTTTTT. Amino acids: CASSPGQGIREKLFF. The variable domain in full, completed from reference TRBV5-4 and TRBJ1-4, reads ETGVTQSPTHLIKTRGQQVTLRCSSQSGHNTVSWYQQALGQGPQFIFQYYREEENGRGNFPPRFSGLQFPNYSSELNVNALELDDSALYLCASSPGQGIREKLFFGSGTQLSVL.

The chain employs TRBV5-1 and TRBJ2-3; maybe TRBD2 (5 bases). V dropped 1 base and J dropped 2 bases, with 8 bases sitting between them. The CDR3 loop spans 14 amino acids. Germline assignment: CDR1 SGHRS and CDR2 YFSETQ. This CDR3 is CASSLRGNTDTQYF. The DNA of the CDR3 is TGCGCCAGCAGCTTGAGAGGGAACACAGATACGCAGTATTTT.

The chain is built from TRBV7-9 and TRBJ1-6, with 9 bases fitting TRBD1. CDR1 and CDR2 from the germline V gene are SEHNR and FQNEAQ (reference sequence). The J segment lost 8 bases and the V segment lost 4 bases, leaving 6 bases of the junction unmatched. The CDR3 has 15 amino acids. CDR3 bases: TGTGCCAGCAGCTCGTCCGGACAGGGGTATTCACCCCTCCACTTT. Amino acids: CASSSSGQGYSPLHF. Full variable domain (missing parts from reference TRBV7-9 and TRBJ1-6): DTGVSQNPRHKITKRGQNVTFRCDPISEHNRLYWYRQTLGQGPEFLTYFQNEAQLEKSRLLSDRFSAERPKGSFSTLEIQRTEQGDSAMYLCASSSSGQGYSPLHFGNGTRLTVT.

The V gene is TRBV7-9, the J gene TRBJ2-2, with 9 nucleotides matching TRBD2. The CDR3 runs 17 residues. Looked up from germline, CDR1 is SEHNR and CDR2 is FQNEAQ (reference sequence). The V segment lost 0 bases and the J segment 6 bases; nucleotides outside the gene matches: 8. The CDR3 protein is CASSLARVAGDSGELFF. DNA for the CDR3: TGTGCCAGCAGCTTAGCCCGGGTAGCGGGAGATTCCGGGGAGCTGTTTTTT.

The chain has TRBV11-1 and TRBJ2-7, with unresolved D. Germline CDR1 and CDR2: SGHAT and FQDESV (reference sequence). The V gene lost 5 bases and the J gene lost 0 bases, with 8 bases spanning the gap. CDR3 length: 13 amino acids. The chain's CDR3 is CASSRFYSYEQYF. The CDR3 bases are TGTGCCAGCAGCCGGTTCTACTCCTACGAGCAGTACTTC.

This rearrangement joins TRBV5-1 to TRBJ2-6; 8 bases match TRBD1. CDR1 SGHRS and CDR2 YFSETQ come from the germline V gene. V dropped 4 bases and J dropped 0; count of bases not matched to a gene: 6. This CDR3 region has 17 residues. The CDR3 DNA reads TGCGCCAGCAGCAAGGGACAGGCAAGCTCTGGGGCCAACGTCCTGACTTTC. Translation gives CASSKGQASSGANVLTF.

V and J are TRBV6-4 and TRBJ2-1; TRBD2 matches at 7 bases. The CDR3 has 16 residues. The germline gives CDR1 MRHNA, CDR2 SNTAGT. With 2 bases clipped from V and 7 bases from J, the junction kept 11 bases outside the gene matches. The CDR3 DNA reads as TGTGCCAGCAGTGACCGGTTGCGGGAGTTCTTGAATGAGCAGTTCTTC. It encodes CASSDRLREFLNEQFF.

This chain uses TRBV28 with TRBJ2-2; D is possibly TRBD1 (5 bases). Germline assignment: CDR1 MDHEN and CDR2 SYDVKM. V was cut by 4 bases and J by 6 bases, with 12 bases left in between. CDR3 length equals 14 residues. CDR3 sequence reads: CASSSGQFPGELFF. DNA of the CDR3: TGTGCCAGCAGTTCTGGACAATTCCCCGGGGAGCTGTTTTTT.